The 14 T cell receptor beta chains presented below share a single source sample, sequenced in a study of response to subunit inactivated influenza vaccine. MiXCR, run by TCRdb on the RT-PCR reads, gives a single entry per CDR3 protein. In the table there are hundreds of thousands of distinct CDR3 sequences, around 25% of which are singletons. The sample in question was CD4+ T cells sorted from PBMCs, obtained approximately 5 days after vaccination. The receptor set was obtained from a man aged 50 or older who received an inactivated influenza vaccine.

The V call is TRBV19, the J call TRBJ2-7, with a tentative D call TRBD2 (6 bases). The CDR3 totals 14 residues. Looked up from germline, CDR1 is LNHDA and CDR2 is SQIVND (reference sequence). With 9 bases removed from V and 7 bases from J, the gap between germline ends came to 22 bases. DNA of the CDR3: TGTGCCAGCAGGCGGGACCGACCTTCGAGGGAGCAGTACTTC. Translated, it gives CASRRDRPSREQYF.

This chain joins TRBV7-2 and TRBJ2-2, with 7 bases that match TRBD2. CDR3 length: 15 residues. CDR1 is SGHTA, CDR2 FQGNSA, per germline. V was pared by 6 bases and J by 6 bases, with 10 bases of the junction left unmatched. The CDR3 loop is CASRDWTSSSGELFF. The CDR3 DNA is TGTGCCAGCAGGGACTGGACTAGTAGTTCCGGGGAGCTGTTTTTT.

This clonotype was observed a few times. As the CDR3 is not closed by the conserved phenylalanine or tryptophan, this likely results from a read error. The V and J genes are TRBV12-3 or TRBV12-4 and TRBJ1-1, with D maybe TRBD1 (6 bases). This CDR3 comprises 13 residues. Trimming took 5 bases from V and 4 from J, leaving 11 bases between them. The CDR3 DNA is TGTGCCAGCAGTGAGGGGGTGGGCACTGAAGCTTTCCTT. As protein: CASSEGVGTEAFL.

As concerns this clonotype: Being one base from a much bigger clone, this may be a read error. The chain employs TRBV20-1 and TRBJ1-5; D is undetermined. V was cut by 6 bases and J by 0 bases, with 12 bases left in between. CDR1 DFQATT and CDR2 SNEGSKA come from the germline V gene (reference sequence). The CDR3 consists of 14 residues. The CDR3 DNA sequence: TGCAGTGCGCAGACGGCTTATAGCAATCAGCCCCAGCATTTT. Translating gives CSAQTAYSNQPQHF.

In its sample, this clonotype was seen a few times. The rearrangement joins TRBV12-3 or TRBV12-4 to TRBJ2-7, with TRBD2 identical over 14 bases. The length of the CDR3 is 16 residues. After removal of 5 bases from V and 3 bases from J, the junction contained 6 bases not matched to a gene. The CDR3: CASSRPGLAGVYEQYF. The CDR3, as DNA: TGTGCCAGCAGTCGACCGGGACTAGCGGGAGTCTACGAGCAGTACTTC.

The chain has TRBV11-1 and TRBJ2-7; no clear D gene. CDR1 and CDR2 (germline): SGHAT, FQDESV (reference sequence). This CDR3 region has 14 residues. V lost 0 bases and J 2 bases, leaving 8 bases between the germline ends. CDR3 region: CASSLALDPYEQYF. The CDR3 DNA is TGTGCCAGCAGCTTAGCGTTGGATCCCTACGAGCAGTACTTC.

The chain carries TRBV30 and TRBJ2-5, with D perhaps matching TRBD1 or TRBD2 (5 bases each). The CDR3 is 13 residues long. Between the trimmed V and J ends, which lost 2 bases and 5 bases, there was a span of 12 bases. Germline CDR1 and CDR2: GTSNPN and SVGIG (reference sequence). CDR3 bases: TGTGCCTGGAGTCCTAGGGGCGGGGAGACCCAGTACTTC. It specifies CAWSPRGGETQYF.

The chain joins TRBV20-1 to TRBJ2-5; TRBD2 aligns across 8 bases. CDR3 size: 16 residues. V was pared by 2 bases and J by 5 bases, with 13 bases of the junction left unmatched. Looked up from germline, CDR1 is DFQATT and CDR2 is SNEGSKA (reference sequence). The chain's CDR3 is CSARSVRGGLGETQYF. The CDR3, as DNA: TGCAGTGCTAGAAGTGTCCGGGGGGGCCTAGGGGAGACCCAGTACTTC.

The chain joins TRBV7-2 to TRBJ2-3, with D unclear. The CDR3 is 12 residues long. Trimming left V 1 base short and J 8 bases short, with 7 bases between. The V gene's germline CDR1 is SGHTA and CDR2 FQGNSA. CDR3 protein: CASSLDAPTQYF. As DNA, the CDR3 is TGTGCCAGCAGCTTAGACGCGCCTACGCAGTATTTT.

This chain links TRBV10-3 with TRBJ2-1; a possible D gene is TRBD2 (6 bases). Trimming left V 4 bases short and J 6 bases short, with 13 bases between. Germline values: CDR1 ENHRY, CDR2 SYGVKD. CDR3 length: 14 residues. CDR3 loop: CAISGGVGGNEQFF. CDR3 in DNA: TGTGCCATCAGTGGAGGAGTGGGGGGCAATGAGCAGTTCTTC.

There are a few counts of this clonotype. The CDR3 reads CASTNSVAGPYNEQFF. As DNA, the CDR3 is TGTGCCAGCACCAATTCCGTCGCTGGCCCCTACAATGAGCAGTTCTTC. This chain links TRBV12-3 or TRBV12-4 with TRBJ2-1; unclear D gene. CDR3 length equals 16 residues. Between the trimmed V and J ends, which lost 7 bases and 2 bases, there was a span of 18 bases.

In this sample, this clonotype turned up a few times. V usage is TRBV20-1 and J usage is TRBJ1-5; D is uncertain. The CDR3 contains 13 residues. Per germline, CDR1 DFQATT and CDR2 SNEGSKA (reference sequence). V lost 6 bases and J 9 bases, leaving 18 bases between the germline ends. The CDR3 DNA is TGCAGTGCCCTTCCTATAAGCGGGCCGCCCCAGCATTTT. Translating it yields CSALPISGPPQHF.

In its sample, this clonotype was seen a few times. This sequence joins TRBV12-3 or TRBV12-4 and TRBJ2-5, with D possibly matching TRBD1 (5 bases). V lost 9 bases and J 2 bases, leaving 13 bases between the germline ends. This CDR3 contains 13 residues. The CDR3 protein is CASHLRGQETQYF. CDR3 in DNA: TGTGCCAGTCATCTTAGGGGTCAAGAGACCCAGTACTTC.

CDR3 sequence: CASSQDPLSNTEAFF. The CDR3 DNA reads TGCGCCAGCAGCCAAGATCCCCTGTCGAACACTGAAGCTTTCTTT. The chain uses TRBV4-1 and TRBJ1-1; D gene unclear. The V gene lost 0 bases and the J gene lost 1 base, with 9 bases spanning the gap. In germline, CDR1 is MGHRA, CDR2 YSYEKL. This CDR3 comprises 15 residues.